These 20 T cell receptor beta chains were sequenced from one sample in a study of beta chain features in type 1 diabetes. The isolated RNA, all of it, was reverse transcribed, so expressed TCRB transcripts were what got sequenced. Some clones are missing from TCRdb's copy, which holds only in-frame ones; the method was immunoSEQ multiplex PCR. The repertoire holds some 180,000 clones, 10% to 15% seen once, with 0.62% in the top ten. Sequenced: central memory CD4+ T cells from blood. Source of these receptors: a woman between 18 and 30 years old in good health.

The genes are TRBV28 and TRBJ2-7; 10 nucleotides align to TRBD2. The J segment lost 4 bases and the V segment lost 3 bases, leaving 6 bases of the junction unmatched. CDR1 and CDR2 from the germline V gene are MDHEN and SYDVKM. This CDR3 comprises 15 residues. The CDR3 is CASSFLGLAVYEQYF. As DNA, the CDR3 is TGTGCCAGCAGTTTCCTTGGACTAGCGGTGTACGAGCAGTACTTC. Using reference TRBV28 and TRBJ2-7 for the parts outside the CDR3, the full variable domain is DVKVTQSSRYLVKRTGEKVFLECVQDMDHENMFWYRQDPGLGLRLIYFSYDVKMKEKGDIPEGYSVSREKKERFSLILESASTNQTSMYLCASSFLGLAVYEQYFGPGTRLTVT.

The chain has TRBV6-1 and TRBJ2-1, with 8 bases identical to TRBD2. J gave up 4 bases and V 7 bases, and 6 bases lay outside the gene matches. This CDR3 region has 14 residues. Germline CDR1 and CDR2: MNHNS and SASEGT. The CDR3 loop is CASKAGEAYNEQFF. The CDR3, as DNA: TGTGCCAGCAAAGCGGGAGAGGCGTACAATGAGCAGTTCTTC.

Only a few counts were recorded for this clone. V usage is TRBV27 and J usage is TRBJ2-7, with D tentatively TRBD1 (5 bases). The CDR3 totals 16 residues. Between the trimmed V and J ends, which lost 4 bases and 4 bases, there was a span of 20 bases. Germline assignment: CDR1 MNHEY and CDR2 SMNVEV (reference sequence). This chain's CDR3 is CASSSLRQRQSYEQYF. CDR3 DNA sequence: TGTGCCAGCAGTTCCCTGCGACAGCGCCAAAGTTACGAGCAGTACTTC.

The CDR3, as DNA: TGTGCCAGCAGCCCCGGACAGGGAACCACTGAAGCTTTCTTT. As protein: CASSPGQGTTEAFF. V is TRBV28 and J is TRBJ1-1, with 8 nucleotides matching TRBD1. Trimming at V came to 6 bases and at J to 4 bases, leaving 7 bases not matched to a gene. This CDR3 is built from 14 residues. CDR1 MDHEN and CDR2 SYDVKM come from the germline V gene.

The V call is TRBV28, the J call TRBJ1-2, with TRBD1 as a possible D gene (5 bases). The length of the CDR3 is 13 residues. V was trimmed by 10 bases and J by 7 bases, leaving 19 bases between them. The germline gives CDR1 MDHEN, CDR2 SYDVKM. CDR3 sequence: CATRGREVGGYTF. The CDR3 coding sequence is TGTGCCACCCGAGGCAGGGAAGTGGGTGGCTACACCTTC.

V and J are TRBV2 and TRBJ2-3; tentatively, D is TRBD2 (6 bases). Trimming pared 6 bases from V and 5 bases from J, leaving 9 bases between. The germline CDR1 and CDR2 sequences are SNHLY and FYNNEI. The CDR3 totals 12 residues. The CDR3 DNA reads TGTGCCAGCAGGGAGGGCCAAGATACGCAGTATTTT. Amino acid sequence: CASREGQDTQYF.

This clone was recorded only once. This chain links TRBV5-4 with TRBJ2-5, with D unresolved. V dropped 0 bases and J dropped 6 bases, with 3 bases sitting between them. The CDR3 runs to 11 residues. Germline CDR1 and CDR2: SGHNT and YYREEE (reference sequence). CDR3 region: CASSLDKTQYF. CDR3 sequence (DNA): TGTGCCAGCAGCTTGGATAAGACCCAGTACTTC.

This clone was counted between two and nine times. The gene calls are TRBV25-1 and TRBJ1-1, with 8 bases lining up with TRBD1. Germline CDR1 and CDR2: MGHDK and SYGVNS. V shed 2 bases, J shed 5 bases, and the junction held 4 bases outside the gene matches. This CDR3 comprises 14 residues. CDR3 residues: CASSEQGAGTEAFF. In DNA form, the CDR3 reads TGTGCCAGCAGTGAACAGGGGGCAGGGACTGAAGCTTTCTTT.

This chain uses TRBV5-6 with TRBJ1-1; 7 bases line up with TRBD1. This CDR3 contains 14 residues. V dropped 6 bases and J dropped 1; count of bases not matched to a gene: 6. Germline CDR1 reads SGHDT; CDR2 reads YYEEEE. CDR3 DNA sequence: TGTGCCAGCACACCGGACAGGAGGAACACTGAAGCTTTCTTT. It translates to CASTPDRRNTEAFF. The complete variable domain, with remaining parts taken from reference TRBV5-6 and TRBJ1-1, reads DAGVTQSPTHLIKTRGQQVTLRCSPKSGHDTVSWYQQALGQGPQFIFQYYEEEERQRGNFPDRFSGHQFPNYSSELNVNALLLGDSALYLCASTPDRRNTEAFFGQGTRLTVV.

The V and J genes are TRBV7-9 and TRBJ2-7, with 7 bases identical to TRBD2. The CDR3 contains 14 residues. Per the germline V gene, CDR1 is SEHNR and CDR2 is FQNEAQ (reference sequence). With V trimmed by 5 bases and J by 2 bases, 6 bases remained unmatched. CDR3 loop: CASSPQAGTYEQYF. The CDR3 region has the DNA TGTGCCAGCAGCCCTCAAGCGGGAACCTACGAGCAGTACTTC. Drawing the rest from reference TRBV7-9 and TRBJ2-7, the complete variable domain is DTGVSQNPRHKITKRGQNVTFRCDPISEHNRLYWYRQTLGQGPEFLTYFQNEAQLEKSRLLSDRFSAERPKGSFSTLEIQRTEQGDSAMYLCASSPQAGTYEQYFGPGTRLTVT.

This clone was observed a handful of times. This chain uses TRBV6-5 with TRBJ2-7; TRBD2 might be the D (6 bases). This CDR3 comprises 14 residues. Germline lookup yields CDR1 MNHEY and CDR2 SVGAGI. Trimming stripped 10 bases from V and 5 bases from J, with 21 bases between. CDR3: CATRENYGYNEQYF. CDR3 DNA: TGTGCCACCCGGGAGAACTACGGGTATAACGAGCAGTACTTC.

This clone was seen only a few times. The chain employs TRBV5-1 and TRBJ2-7; TRBD2 matches at 8 bases. From germline, CDR1 is SGHRS and CDR2 YFSETQ. Germline trimming cut 3 bases from V and 2 bases from J; bases unmatched to any gene: 7. The length of the CDR3 is 15 residues. DNA for the CDR3: TGCGCCAGCAGCTGGCGAGCGGGAGAAGCCTACGAGCAGTACTTC. Translating it yields CASSWRAGEAYEQYF.

This clone was detected only a few times. The V call is TRBV6-5, the J call TRBJ2-3; weak D call: TRBD1 (6 bases). Germline CDR1 reads MNHEY; CDR2 reads SVGAGI. Trimming removed 6 bases from V and 1 base from J, with 11 bases in between. The CDR3 totals 14 residues. CDR3 in DNA: TGTGCCAGCAGGTCCACAGGGCGCACAGATACGCAGTATTTT. Its translation: CASRSTGRTDTQYF.

This rearrangement joins TRBV18 to TRBJ1-1; weak D call: TRBD1 (6 bases). The CDR3 consists of 17 residues. The germline V gene has CDR1 KGHSH and CDR2 LQKENI. Trimming removed 3 bases at V and 0 bases at J, with 17 bases between. CDR3 loop: CASSPRGGRSMNTEAFF. As DNA, the CDR3 is TGTGCCAGCTCACCCCGCGGGGGGCGCAGCATGAACACTGAAGCTTTCTTT.

J is TRBJ1-2 and V is TRBV6-5; 8 nucleotides agree with TRBD1. Germline V gene sequence: CDR1 MNHEY, CDR2 SVGAGI. V lost 4 bases, J lost 7 bases, and 5 bases stayed unmatched. This CDR3 has 13 amino acids. As DNA, the CDR3 is TGTGCCAGCAGTTTACAGGGGGGAGGTGGCTACACCTTC. It encodes CASSLQGGGGYTF.

The chain joins TRBV14 to TRBJ2-4; possible D gene TRBD2, 6 bases. The germline V gene has CDR1 SGHDN and CDR2 FVKESK. Trimming stripped 0 bases from V and 9 bases from J, with 15 bases between. CDR3 length: 15 amino acids. CDR3 residues: CASSQDGSHEGIQYF. CDR3 nucleotide sequence: TGTGCCAGCAGCCAAGACGGGAGCCATGAGGGCATTCAGTACTTC.

The chain carries TRBV2 and TRBJ2-5, with TRBD2 matching over 7 bases. CDR3 length equals 14 residues. Losses at the gene ends were 3 bases for V and 2 bases for J; bases not matched to a gene: 3. Germline assignment: CDR1 SNHLY and CDR2 FYNNEI. The CDR3 loop is CASSERTRQETQYF. In nucleotides, the CDR3 is TGTGCCAGCAGTGAGAGGACTAGGCAAGAGACCCAGTACTTC.

In this sample, this clone turned up a few times. V is TRBV7-2 and J is TRBJ1-1; D gene ambiguous. Trimming removed 1 base at V and 2 bases at J, with 8 bases between. The CDR3 loop spans 14 amino acids. Per germline, CDR1 SGHTA and CDR2 FQGNSA. The CDR3 DNA is TGTGCCAGCAGCTTAGAGATACATAACACTGAAGCTTTCTTT. As protein: CASSLEIHNTEAFF.

J is TRBJ2-4 and V is TRBV28, with D possibly TRBD2 on 6 matching bases. Trimming removed 3 bases at V and 7 bases at J, with 13 bases between. CDR3 length: 14 residues. Per germline, CDR1 MDHEN and CDR2 SYDVKM. The CDR3 loop reads CASSFMAGLNIQYF. The CDR3 DNA reads TGTGCCAGCAGTTTTATGGCGGGACTGAACATTCAGTACTTC.

This clone was seen repeatedly, ten times or more. This rearrangement joins TRBV10-3 to TRBJ2-1; TRBD2 aligns across 12 bases. Trimming took 11 bases from V and 8 from J; bases not matched to a gene: 13. CDR3 length: 15 residues. Germline CDR1 and CDR2: ENHRY and SYGVKD. The DNA of the CDR3 is TGTGCCGCACTAGGGGCTAGCGGGAGGGCAGATGAGCAGTTCTTC. Amino acids: CAALGASGRADEQFF.